These 31 T cell receptor beta chains share one sample of origin, sequenced in a study of blood T cells in healthy people across ages. Then a second PCR, running roughly 7 to 11 cycles, was carried out with a sample-barcoded 5' primer and a J-beta primer mix. TCRdb independently ran MiXCR on the 5' RACE reads; one entry per CDR3 protein. The sample includes about 780,000 distinct CDR3 sequences, around 62% seen only once; the top ten take 25% to 35%. Sequencing was carried out using blood. Receptors originate from a man aged 30 to 39 in good health.

The V call is TRBV5-1, the J call TRBJ2-3; 11 bases match TRBD1. This CDR3 comprises 16 residues. The germline gives CDR1 SGHRS, CDR2 YFSETQ. Trimming at V came to 7 bases and at J to 3 bases, leaving 10 bases not matched to a gene. DNA for the CDR3: TGCGCCAGCGGGGGAACGGGGACAGGGGGAACAGATACGCAGTATTTT. Amino acid sequence: CASGGTGTGGTDTQYF.

As regards this clonotype: A read error is possible here, since a much larger clone lies one base away. The V and J genes are TRBV6-2 or TRBV6-3 and TRBJ2-5; 7 bases are a match to TRBD2. The J call is uncertain, as TRBJ2-7 better fits the DNA end. The CDR3 length is 15 residues. The V gene's germline CDR1 is MNHEY and CDR2 SVGEGT. This chain's CDR3 is CASSRPRGTSDEQYF. CDR3 in DNA: TGTGCCAGCAGTCGGCCGCGGGGGACCTCCGACGAGCAGTACTTC.

This clonotype is a singleton in its sample. The chain uses TRBV6-6 and TRBJ1-4, with a tentative D call TRBD1 (6 bases). The ends were cut back, 7 bases at V and 12 bases at J, with 24 bases in the middle. The CDR3 sequence is 15 residues long. Germline V gene data show CDR1 as MNHNY and CDR2 as SVGAGI (reference sequence). The CDR3 reads CASTQEVQGLGQLFF. DNA for the CDR3: TGTGCCAGCACCCAAGAGGTACAGGGCCTTGGCCAACTGTTTTTT.

This sequence joins TRBV27 and TRBJ2-7; no definite D call. The germline V gene encodes CDR1 MNHEY and CDR2 SMNVEV (reference sequence). V was pared by 4 bases and J by 5 bases, with 9 bases between. The CDR3 runs to 12 residues. The CDR3 nucleotides are TGTGCCAGCAGTTATAGTCCGGACGAGCAGTACTTC. It encodes CASSYSPDEQYF.

The CDR3 bases are TGTGCCAGCAGTTACGACAGGGGGCGGGCCACTGAAGCTTTCTTT. It specifies CASSYDRGRATEAFF. The chain is built from TRBV6-2 or TRBV6-3 and TRBJ1-1; TRBD1 aligns across 10 bases. Germline CDR1 MNHEY, CDR2 SVGEGT. V dropped 2 bases and J dropped 4; count of bases not matched to a gene: 4. This CDR3 spans 15 amino acids.

V gene TRBV25-1 combines with J gene TRBJ1-5; D unresolved. Per the germline V gene, CDR1 is MGHDK and CDR2 is SYGVNS. CDR3 length: 12 amino acids. V lost 4 bases to trimming and J lost 9 bases, with 10 bases between them. The CDR3 bases are TGTGCCAGCAGTGGTATAGGTGTGCCCCAGCATTTT. Protein sequence: CASSGIGVPQHF.

The V call is TRBV27, the J call TRBJ2-1, with D hard to call. V lost 3 bases to trimming and J lost 3 bases, with 6 bases between them. CDR3 length equals 13 residues. Per the germline V gene, CDR1 is MNHEY and CDR2 is SMNVEV (reference sequence). The CDR3 loop reads CASSFTNYNEQFF. In DNA form, the CDR3 reads TGTGCCAGCAGTTTCACAAACTACAATGAGCAGTTCTTC.

Details on this clonotype: At one end, the junction sequence differs from germline, possibly due to a read error. V gene TRBV4-2 combines with J gene TRBJ2-1, with 11 nucleotides matching TRBD1. Looked up from germline, CDR1 is LGHNA and CDR2 is YNFKEQ. This CDR3 contains 16 residues. For the CDR3, the DNA is TGTGCCAGTAGCCCGGGGGTCGGACAGGGGGCCAATGAGCAGTTCTTC. Amino acid sequence: CASSPGVGQGANEQFF.

In DNA, the CDR3 is TGTGCCAGCTCAAGGACGTACAGCAATCAGCCCCAGCATTTT. Translation: CASSRTYSNQPQHF. This sequence joins TRBV27 and TRBJ1-5, with D uncertain. This CDR3 region has 14 residues. Trimming removed 8 bases at V and 1 base at J, with 12 bases between. The germline CDR1 and CDR2 sequences are MNHEY and SMNVEV (reference sequence).

The rearrangement uses TRBV28 and TRBJ2-1, with D hard to call. The CDR3 spans 16 residues. CDR1 is MDHEN and CDR2 is SYDVKM in the germline V gene. Trimming stripped 6 bases from V and 4 bases from J, with 19 bases between. This CDR3 is CASSFGLATRYNEQFF. Here the CDR3 DNA reads TGTGCCAGCAGCTTCGGGTTAGCAACGAGATACAATGAGCAGTTCTTC.

V gene TRBV13 combines with J gene TRBJ2-1; 7 nucleotides line up with TRBD1. V shed 0 bases and J 9 bases; nucleotides not matched to a gene: 5. The CDR3 runs to 14 residues. Germline CDR1 reads PRHDT; CDR2 reads FYEKMQ (reference sequence). The DNA of the CDR3 is TGTGCCAGCAGCTTAGGGACAGGGTTTGGTGAGCAGTTCTTC. As protein: CASSLGTGFGEQFF.

This clonotype was counted between two and nine times. The V gene is TRBV28, the J gene TRBJ2-5; 7 positions agree with TRBD1. Germline V gene lookup returns CDR1 MDHEN and CDR2 SYDVKM. Unmatched junction bases numbered 4, after V lost 5 bases and J lost 1 base. The CDR3 is made up of 14 amino acids. The CDR3 is CASSHRDSQETQYF. The DNA of the CDR3 is TGTGCCAGCAGTCACCGGGACAGCCAAGAGACCCAGTACTTC.

The CDR3 sequence is CASSYSAGLGARGANVLTF. The CDR3 region has the DNA TGTGCCAGCAGTTACTCCGCCGGACTGGGTGCCCGGGGGGCCAACGTCCTGACTTTC. The chain uses TRBV6-5 and TRBJ2-6, with D perhaps matching TRBD2 (5 bases). The CDR3 length is 19 residues. V lost 0 bases and J 4 bases, leaving 19 bases between the germline ends. Per germline, CDR1 MNHEY and CDR2 SVGAGI.

This rearrangement joins TRBV7-3 to TRBJ2-3; the match to TRBD2 covers 9 bases. CDR1 and CDR2 (germline): SGHTA, FQGTGA. Losses at the gene ends were 2 bases for V and 2 bases for J; bases not matched to a gene: 5. The CDR3 is made up of 16 amino acids. CDR3 loop: CASSLEASGDTDTQYF. The DNA for the CDR3 is TGTGCCAGCAGCTTAGAGGCTAGCGGGGACACAGATACGCAGTATTTT.

The rearrangement uses TRBV20-1 and TRBJ1-5; D gene ambiguous. Trimming removed 3 bases from V and 3 bases from J, with 12 bases in between. The CDR3 contains 14 residues. Germline V gene data show CDR1 as DFQATT and CDR2 as SNEGSKA (reference sequence). CDR3 amino acids: CSASKGLSNQPQHF. Written as DNA, the CDR3 is TGCAGTGCTAGTAAAGGGCTATCCAATCAGCCCCAGCATTTT.

This chain joins TRBV7-9 and TRBJ1-2; D is perhaps TRBD1 (5 bases). Deletions cut 5 bases from V and 6 bases from J, with 13 bases between. The CDR3 length is 13 residues. CDR1 SEHNR and CDR2 FQNEAQ come from the germline V gene (reference sequence). The DNA for the CDR3 is TGTGCCAGCAGCCAACGGGGGAGTGATGGCTACACCTTC. Translated: CASSQRGSDGYTF.

There are a few counts of this clonotype. The V and J genes are TRBV21-1 and TRBJ2-2; TRBD1, the table's D call, was not compared with the DNA. TRBV21-1 represents a pseudogene. The CDR3 has 14 amino acids. The DNA for the CDR3 is TGTGCCAGCAGCGGACAGGGGAGGGCCGGGGAGCTGTTTTTT. As protein: CASSGQGRAGELFF.

This sequence joins TRBV7-2 and TRBJ2-1; possible D gene TRBD1, 6 bases. V lost 5 bases and J lost 7, with 15 bases in between. Germline-derived CDR1 and CDR2 are SGHTA and FQGNSA. CDR3 length: 14 amino acids. DNA of the CDR3: TGTGCCAGCAGCCAAAAGACAGGACGAAATGAGCAGTTCTTC. Residues: CASSQKTGRNEQFF.

This chain connects TRBV27 to TRBJ1-6; 10 nucleotides align to TRBD1. The CDR3 length is 14 residues. Trimming at V came to 4 bases and at J to 10 bases, leaving 4 bases not matched to a gene. Germline V gene data show CDR1 as MNHEY and CDR2 as SMNVEV (reference sequence). The CDR3 loop reads CASSWDRGRSPLHF. Here the CDR3 DNA reads TGTGCCAGCAGTTGGGACAGGGGTCGCTCACCCCTCCACTTT.

The chain links TRBV29-1 to TRBJ1-4; no reliable D call. CDR1 is SQVTM, CDR2 ANQGSEA, per germline. Between the trimmed V and J ends, which lost 4 bases and 2 bases, there was a span of 14 bases. The CDR3 sequence is 15 residues long. For the CDR3, the DNA is TGCAGCGTTGCGGGCGGACCGACGACTAATGAAAAACTGTTTTTT. Its protein product is CSVAGGPTTNEKLFF.

This clonotype was recorded a few times. The chain recombines TRBV12-3 or TRBV12-4 with TRBJ2-5; 8 nucleotides align to TRBD1. The junction had 10 bases not matched to a gene; V was cut back by 5 bases and J by 5 bases. This CDR3 comprises 15 residues. The DNA for the CDR3 is TGTGCCAGCAGTGCCCCCCAGGGGGCCTGGGAGACCCAGTACTTC. Translated: CASSAPQGAWETQYF.

This clonotype has only a few counts. V is TRBV7-9 and J is TRBJ1-2; TRBD1 aligns across 7 bases. Germline CDR1 SEHNR, CDR2 FQNEAQ (reference sequence). This CDR3 comprises 16 residues. With V trimmed by 7 bases and J by 0 bases, 11 bases remained unmatched. In nucleotides, the CDR3 is TGTGCCAGCAAGAAGGGGGCTACTGGCTCTAACTATGGCTACACCTTC. Residues: CASKKGATGSNYGYTF.

The genes are TRBV4-2 and TRBJ2-1; the D is unclear. The CDR3 consists of 15 residues. Trimming shortened V by 0 bases and J by 3 bases, and 9 bases separated the two germline ends. Germline CDR1 LGHNA, CDR2 YNFKEQ. DNA for the CDR3: TGTGCCAGCAGCCAAGACGTTCAAAACTACAATGAGCAGTTCTTC. This translates into CASSQDVQNYNEQFF.

This chain uses TRBV7-2 with TRBJ2-7, with D perhaps TRBD2 (5 bases). Germline assignment: CDR1 SGHTA and CDR2 FQGNSA. V was cut by 5 bases and J by 2 bases, with 16 bases left in between. The CDR3 runs 15 residues. The CDR3 DNA reads TGTGCCAGCAGCCCAAGGGCGGGCGATACCTACGAGCAGTACTTC. Amino acids: CASSPRAGDTYEQYF.

The genes are TRBV20-1 and TRBJ2-3; D remains ambiguous. The germline V gene has CDR1 DFQATT and CDR2 SNEGSKA (reference sequence). Deletions cut 5 bases from V and 4 bases from J, with 10 bases between. The CDR3 has 12 residues. The CDR3 nucleotides read TGCAGTGCTCGAGCCCCGGCAGATACGCAGTATTTT. This encodes CSARAPADTQYF.

Regarding this clonotype: A read error is possible here, since a much larger clone lies one base away. The chain combines TRBV15 with TRBJ1-2; D not certain. This CDR3 is 12 amino acids long. Looked up from germline, CDR1 is LNHNV and CDR2 is YYDKDF (reference sequence). CDR3 protein: CATIRDKGGYTF. CDR3 DNA sequence: TGTGCCACCATCAGAGATAAAGGCGGCTACACCTTC.

The CDR3 sequence: CASSLFLGENTEAFF. CDR3 bases: TGTGCCAGCAGTCTCTTCTTGGGAGAAAACACTGAAGCTTTCTTT. J is TRBJ1-1 and V is TRBV28; D gene uncertain. The germline V and J ends were trimmed by 5 bases and 2 bases, with 15 bases remaining between them. The CDR3 totals 15 residues. Germline assignment: CDR1 MDHEN and CDR2 SYDVKM.

This clonotype was detected only a few times. J is TRBJ1-5 and V is TRBV20-1, with 9 bases lining up with TRBD1. The trim removed 0 bases at V and 5 bases at J, leaving 5 bases unmatched. CDR3 length: 15 residues. The germline V gene encodes CDR1 DFQATT and CDR2 SNEGSKA (reference sequence). CDR3 nucleotide sequence: TGCAGTGCTAGAGATCGGACAGGGGTCCATCAGCCCCAGCATTTT. As protein: CSARDRTGVHQPQHF.

The chain recombines TRBV12-3 or TRBV12-4 with TRBJ2-5; unclear D gene. Trimming took 3 bases from V and 3 from J, leaving 11 bases between them. This CDR3 spans 14 amino acids. The CDR3 nucleotides are TGTGCCAGCAGTTTTTGGGGTGAAGAAGAGACCCAGTACTTC. Amino acid sequence: CASSFWGEEETQYF.

This clonotype was detected many times. This chain joins TRBV3-1 and TRBJ2-3; D is perhaps TRBD2 (6 bases). The CDR3 length is 14 residues. V lost 5 bases and J 2 bases, leaving 11 bases between the germline ends. Germline values: CDR1 LGHDT, CDR2 YNNKEL (reference sequence). The CDR3 protein is CASSYGLPTDTQYF. The CDR3 DNA sequence: TGTGCCAGCAGCTACGGACTACCCACAGATACGCAGTATTTT.

The rearrangement uses TRBV10-3 and TRBJ2-4, with D hard to call. The DNA end is a closer match to TRBJ2-7, so the J assignment may be wrong. CDR3 length: 13 residues. Germline V CDR1 and CDR2: ENHRY, SYGVKD. As DNA, the CDR3 is TGTGCCACCATTAGTAGTAAATCCTACGAGCAGTACTTC. Protein: CATISSKSYEQYF.